This is a list of T cell receptor beta chains from one sample in a study of shared clonotypes between healthy human individuals. Sequencing was performed with immunoSEQ multiplex PCR; in TCRdb, only in-frame clones are kept and a portion is missing. The profile shows around 2.1 million clones, about 93% of them singletons. The sequenced material came from naive CD8+ T cells from PBMCs. The receptors originated from a man between 18 and 29 years old in good health. Some clones in this sample may be carry-over from other donors' samples. Each CDR3 is given with its conserved first and last residue. A D gene is named only where the DNA matches it firmly. The listing skips clone size in some rows; elsewhere it reads once, few, many or a size class.

V gene,D gene,clone size,J gene,CDR3 DNA,CDR3 protein
TRBV28,.,.,TRBJ2-7,TGTGCCAGCAGTCTCGCTTACCTTACTAGTGCTGAGCAGTACTTC,CASSLAYLTSAEQYF
TRBV5-1,TRBD2,.,TRBJ2-1,TGCGCCAGCAGCCGGGGAGGGTTCAGCTCCTACAATGAGCAGTTCTTC,CASSRGGFSSYNEQFF
TRBV7-8,.,.,TRBJ2-5,TGTGCCAGCAGCCGGGTGAAAGGAGGTCGAAAAGAGACCCAGTACTTC,CASSRVKGGRKETQYF
TRBV9,TRBD2,.,TRBJ2-1,TGTGCCAGCAGCCCTAGCGGGAGGACCGTCTACAATGAGCAGTTCTTC,CASSPSGRTVYNEQFF
TRBV14,.,.,TRBJ2-5,TGTGCCAGCAGCCAAGGTGGGTGGGGAGCGACCCAAGAGACCCAGTACTTC,CASSQGGWGATQETQYF
TRBV7-3,TRBD2,.,TRBJ2-1,TGTGCCAGCAGCTTAAGTGGACTAGCGGGAGAGAATGAGCAGTTCTTC,CASSLSGLAGENEQFF
TRBV9,.,once,TRBJ2-5,TGTGCCAGCAGCGTAGCTCAAGGGGCCTGGGAGACCCAGTACTTC,CASSVAQGAWETQYF
TRBV9,.,.,TRBJ1-2,TGTGCCAGCAGCGTAGCTTCAGGGCAGCGATGGAACTATGGCTACACCTTC,CASSVASGQRWNYGYTF
TRBV19,.,.,TRBJ1-5,TGTGCCAGTAGTTCCAGGGGACGCAATCAGCCCCAGCATTTT,CASSSRGRNQPQHF
TRBV6-6,TRBD1,.,TRBJ1-5,TGTGCCAGCACTAGATTACGGACAGGCGATCAGCCCCAGCATTTT,CASTRLRTGDQPQHF
TRBV4-2,TRBD1,.,TRBJ2-1,TGTGCCAGCAGCCAAGCGGGACAGTACAATGAGCAGTTCTTC,CASSQAGQYNEQFF
TRBV5-1,.,.,TRBJ1-2,TGCGCCAGCAGCCCTACTGCGGGAGGCTACACCTTC,CASSPTAGGYTF
TRBV27,.,.,TRBJ2-7,TGTGCCAGCAGTTCCGGGACGACCTACGAGCAGTACTTC,CASSSGTTYEQYF
TRBV9,TRBD1,.,TRBJ2-6,TGTGCCAGCAGCGTAGCTCAGGGGGCGTCTGGGGCCAACGTCCTGACTTTC,CASSVAQGASGANVLTF
TRBV7-9,.,.,TRBJ1-2,TGTGCCAGCAGCTTAGCGGTTATTGGGACAAAGTCGAGCTACACCTTC,CASSLAVIGTKSSYTF
TRBV6-5,.,once,TRBJ2-7,TGTGCCAGCAGTTACTCGGGAGCCAATTCCTACGAGCAGTACTTC,CASSYSGANSYEQYF
TRBV18,.,.,TRBJ2-7,TGTGCCAGCTCACCAGGGACGGCTAGCTCCTACGAGCAGTACTTC,CASSPGTASSYEQYF
TRBV27,.,.,TRBJ2-5,TGTGCCAGCAGTTTAATCGGGGCCCAAGAGACCCAGTACTTC,CASSLIGAQETQYF
TRBV6-1,.,.,TRBJ2-1,TGTGCCAGCAGTGACGGGGCCTTCTACAATGAGCAGTTCTTC,CASSDGAFYNEQFF
TRBV7-9,.,.,TRBJ2-2,TGTGCAATCAAGGACCACAACACCGGGGAGCTGTTTTTT,CAIKDHNTGELFF
TRBV6-6,.,.,TRBJ1-1,TGTGCCAGCAAGAAGGGCAGGGTCACTGAAGCTTTCTTT,CASKKGRVTEAFF
TRBV5-1,.,.,TRBJ2-5,TGCGCCAGCCGATTGGAGGGTAGTGGACAGACCCAGTACTTC,CASRLEGSGQTQYF
TRBV4-1,.,once,TRBJ2-2,TGCGCCAGCAGCCAAGTCACGTTAGCGGCGGACACCGGGGAGCTGTTTTTT,CASSQVTLAADTGELFF
TRBV7-8,TRBD1,.,TRBJ2-7,TGTGCCAGCAGGAAGACCGGGACAGGGCTTTCCGAGCAGTACTTC,CASRKTGTGLSEQYF
TRBV27,TRBD2,.,TRBJ2-3,TGTGCCAGCAGCCCGCCGGGACTAGCGATGGTACTTACGCAGTATTTT,CASSPPGLAMVLTQYF
TRBV7-9,.,.,TRBJ2-5,TGTGCCAGCAGCCCAGGGATGCAAGAGACCCAGTACTTC,CASSPGMQETQYF
TRBV5-1,TRBD2,.,TRBJ2-1,TGCGCCAGCAGCTTGGTGGGAGGGGACTCCTACAATGAGCAGTTCTTC,CASSLVGGDSYNEQFF
TRBV7-9,TRBD1,once,TRBJ2-1,TGTGCCAGCAGCTTAGACAGGGGGCAGGATGAGCAGTTCTTC,CASSLDRGQDEQFF
TRBV27,.,.,TRBJ2-5,TGTGCCAGCAGTTTATCGAGACAGTGGGAGACCCAGTACTTC,CASSLSRQWETQYF
TRBV27,.,.,TRBJ2-7,TGTGCCAGCAGTTCTTTTGGCACCTACGAGCAGTACTTC,CASSSFGTYEQYF
TRBV19,TRBD1,.,TRBJ1-2,TGTGCCAGTAGTATCGGGACAGGCGCACTCCTCGGCTATGGCTACACCTTC,CASSIGTGALLGYGYTF
TRBV7-9,.,.,TRBJ2-7,TGTGCCAGCAGCTCATCTTATGGTCGAATCGAGCAGTACTTC,CASSSSYGRIEQYF
TRBV4-3,.,once,TRBJ2-5,TGCGCCAGCAGCCAAGTTTGGGCGGGCCAAGAGACCCAGTACTTC,CASSQVWAGQETQYF
TRBV7-6,TRBD1,.,TRBJ1-5,TGTGCCAGCAGCTTGGACAGGGGGCGAAATCAGCCCCAGCATTTT,CASSLDRGRNQPQHF
TRBV27,.,.,TRBJ2-2,TGTGCCAGCAGTTTCGTCCGGGGCCCTGGCACCGGGGAGCTGTTTTTT,CASSFVRGPGTGELFF
TRBV27,.,.,TRBJ2-7,TGTGCCAGCAGCCCTAATCCCTACGAGCAGTACTTC,CASSPNPYEQYF
TRBV28,.,.,TRBJ1-1,TGTGCCAGCAGTCGGGGTGGGGGCACTGAAGCTTTCTTT,CASSRGGGTEAFF
TRBV7-8,.,.,TRBJ2-3,TGTGCCAGCAGCTTAGGTTCAATATGGGATACGCAGTATTTT,CASSLGSIWDTQYF
TRBV9,TRBD1,.,TRBJ2-2,TGTGCCAGCAGCCCCGGTCTAAAGGGACAGCGGTCCGTAAGGGAGCTGTTTTTT,CASSPGLKGQRSVRELFF
TRBV2,TRBD2,.,TRBJ2-7,TGTGCCAGCAGTGCTAGCGGGAGGGCCGACGAGCAGTACTTC,CASSASGRADEQYF
TRBV27,.,.,TRBJ2-5,TGTGCCAGCATCCAAGGGGAGACCCAGTACTTC,CASIQGETQYF
TRBV9,.,.,TRBJ2-1,TGTGCCAGCAGCGTAGGTAGATTTTCGGGGCGAAATGAGCAGTTCTTC,CASSVGRFSGRNEQFF
TRBV2,.,.,TRBJ2-7,TGTGCCAGCATCCCCCTCGGGACGGGATACGAGCAGTACTTC,CASIPLGTGYEQYF
TRBV9,TRBD1,.,TRBJ2-5,TGTGCCAGCAGCGTAGGGGACAGGGTGGCGGAGACCCAGTACTTC,CASSVGDRVAETQYF
TRBV6-1,.,.,TRBJ1-3,TGTGCCAGCAGTGAAGATCGTTACCACGGAAACACCATATATTTT,CASSEDRYHGNTIYF
TRBV4-2,.,.,TRBJ1-3,TGTGCCAGCAGCCAGAACCCCGGGTGGACCTCTGGAAACACCATATATTTT,CASSQNPGWTSGNTIYF
TRBV28,.,once,TRBJ2-7,TGTGCCAGCAGCCTTCTGCTACAGGGCCCATCCCAATCCTACGAGCAGTACTTC,CASSLLLQGPSQSYEQYF
TRBV13,.,.,TRBJ2-1,TGTGCCAGCAGCTTAGGCCGGACAGCCGGGACTCTTTGGTTCTTC,CASSLGRTAGTLWFF
TRBV7-8,.,.,TRBJ1-5,TGTGCCAGCAGCTTATTTGAGGGTAGCAATCAGCCCCAGCATTTT,CASSLFEGSNQPQHF
TRBV5-1,TRBD1,.,TRBJ1-1,TGCGCCAGCAGCTTGGAGATGGACAGGATAATGAACACTGAAGCTTTCTTT,CASSLEMDRIMNTEAFF
TRBV4-2,TRBD2,.,TRBJ2-3,TGTGCCAGCAGCCCGATAATAACTAGCGAGTCGGAGGATACGCAGTATTTT,CASSPIITSESEDTQYF
TRBV29-1,.,.,TRBJ2-5,TGCAGCGTCCCCCGGTTACAAGAGACCCAGTACTTC,CSVPRLQETQYF
TRBV5-4,TRBD2,few,TRBJ2-1,TGTGCCAGTGGGGACTACATCCCCGAGCAGTTCTTC,CASGDYIPEQFF
TRBV4-2,.,once,TRBJ2-7,TGTGCCAGCAGCCTAGGCACCTCCTACGAGCAGTACTTC,CASSLGTSYEQYF